Below, 5 T cell receptor beta chains from the same sample are listed, as sequenced in a study of response to subunit inactivated influenza vaccine. TCRdb used MiXCR to reprocess the RT-PCR reads, holding one entry per CDR3 protein. The data contain 450,000 to 600,000 distinct CDR3 sequences, 16% of them seen just once; the ten biggest clones take up roughly 3.1%. The material was CD4+ T cells sorted from PBMCs, obtained less than 25 months after vaccination. The receptor set was obtained from a man in his fifties or sixties who received an inactivated influenza vaccine.

This sequence joins TRBV27 and TRBJ2-3, with D perhaps matching TRBD1 (5 bases). V gave up 5 bases and J gave up 7 bases, with 13 bases separating them. The germline V gene has CDR1 MNHEY and CDR2 SMNVEV (reference sequence). CDR3 length: 13 residues. CDR3 sequence reads: CASSLSGIHTQYF. CDR3 coding DNA: TGTGCCAGCAGTCTCTCAGGGATTCATACGCAGTATTTT.

There are a few counts of this clonotype. The chain is built from TRBV20-1 and TRBJ2-5, with D perhaps matching TRBD1 (6 bases). V was cut by 4 bases and J by 3 bases, with 18 bases left in between. This CDR3 is 15 amino acids long. Looked up from germline, CDR1 is DFQATT and CDR2 is SNEGSKA (reference sequence). Here the CDR3 DNA reads TGCAGTGCTACCGCCCGGCGTGAGGGGGAAGAGACCCAGTACTTC. It encodes CSATARREGEETQYF.

This chain uses TRBV3-1 with TRBJ2-1; possibly TRBD1 or TRBD2 for D (6 bases each). Trimming removed 11 bases from V and 2 bases from J, with 19 bases in between. This CDR3 is 15 amino acids long. The germline gives CDR1 LGHDT, CDR2 YNNKEL (reference sequence). Written as DNA, the CDR3 is TGTGCCGCGGGAAAAGGGGGTTTCACCTACAATGAGCAGTTCTTC. Translated: CAAGKGGFTYNEQFF.

The chain recombines TRBV20-1 with TRBJ2-5, with D possibly being TRBD2 (6 bases). Trimming took 6 bases from V and 4 from J, leaving 18 bases between them. The CDR3 consists of 14 residues. From germline, CDR1 is DFQATT and CDR2 SNEGSKA (reference sequence). The DNA of the CDR3 is TGCAGTGCGGCGTCGGAGGGTTGGGGAGAGACCCAGTACTTC. It encodes CSAASEGWGETQYF.

The chain is built from TRBV4-3 and TRBJ1-1, with 7 bases matching TRBD1. The length of the CDR3 is 15 residues. CDR1 is LGHNA, CDR2 YSLEER, per germline. The J segment lost 5 bases and the V segment lost 3 bases, leaving 9 bases of the junction unmatched. The CDR3: CASSQNPQGGTEAFF. DNA of the CDR3: TGCGCCAGCAGCCAGAACCCCCAGGGGGGAACTGAAGCTTTCTTT.